This TCR beta chain was retrieved from a study of Graves' ophthalmopathy and Graves' hyperthyroidism. Ophthalmopathy-affected donors exhibited moderate-to-severe activity, CAS ≥3, NOSPECS ≥4, and duration under 3 months. Other autoimmune diseases, uncontrolled infections, pregnancy and lactation each led to patient exclusion. RNA transcripts served as template for amplifying TCR beta CDR3 sequences. Amplification began with first-round RT-PCR using HTBI primers, then second-round multiplex PCR was performed. Via MiXCR, TCRdb re-called the multiplex PCR reads, giving one row per CDR3 protein. The profile covers over 450,000 distinct CDR3 sequences, with about 15% appearing a single time and 8% to 10% taken by the ten largest. This clonotype occurred many times. Antigen specificity is unknown. Overall study findings and caveats: The authors also found most expanded thyroid clonotypes above 0.001 frequency in blood.

Germline lookup yields CDR1 SGHRS and CDR2 YFSETQ. The V and J ends lost 0 bases and 0 bases respectively, with 10 bases between them. The CDR3 loop spans 15 amino acids. This sequence was found in a woman in her 30s with Graves' ophthalmopathy. Source material: blood. The chain links TRBV5-1 to TRBJ2-7; D is undetermined. The CDR3 coding sequence is TGCGCCAGCAGCTTGGATGGGCTCAGCTCCTACGAGCAGTACTTC. Its protein product is CASSLDGLSSYEQYF.